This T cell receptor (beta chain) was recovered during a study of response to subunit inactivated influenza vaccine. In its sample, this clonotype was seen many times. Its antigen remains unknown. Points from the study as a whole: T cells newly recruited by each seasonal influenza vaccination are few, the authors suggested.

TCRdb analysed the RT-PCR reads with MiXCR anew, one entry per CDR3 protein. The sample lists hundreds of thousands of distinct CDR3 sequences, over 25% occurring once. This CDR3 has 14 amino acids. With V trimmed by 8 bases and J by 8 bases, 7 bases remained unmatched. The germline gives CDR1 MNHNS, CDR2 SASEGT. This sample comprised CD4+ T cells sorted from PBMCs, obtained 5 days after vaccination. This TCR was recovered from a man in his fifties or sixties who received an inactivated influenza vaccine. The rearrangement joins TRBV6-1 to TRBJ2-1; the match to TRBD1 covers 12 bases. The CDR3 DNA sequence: TGTGCCAGCCGGGGACAGGGGGCATCCCATGAGCAGTTCTTC. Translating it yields CASRGQGASHEQFF.